Given below is one TCR beta chain in context. Generated by immunoSEQ multiplex PCR, the TCRdb table keeps only in-frame clones and is missing some. This table has more than 95,000 clones, approximately 86% appearing once. This CDR3 is 15 amino acids long. Trimming took 6 bases from V and 3 from J; bases not matched to a gene: 9. Germline loops: CDR1 SEHNR, CDR2 FQNEAQ (reference sequence). The sample is drawn from a study of T cell responses to AZD1222 COVID-19 vaccine. The sequencing here drew on peripheral blood, taken 28 days after the second AZD1222 dose. The rearrangement joins TRBV7-9 to TRBJ1-2; 8 bases match TRBD1. The sequence was collected from an adult who received the AZD1222 COVID-19 vaccine. The CDR3 region has the DNA TGTGCCAGCAGACCATACAGGGGGACGGACTATGGCTACACCTTC. This encodes CASRPYRGTDYGYTF.